These 24 T cell receptor beta chains originate from one sample sequenced in a study of blood T cell repertoires in COVID-19. Libraries were prepared by immunoSEQ multiplex PCR; TCRdb keeps only in-frame clonotypes and omits some of them. The repertoire includes about 350,000 clones, less than 90% of them detected once, and 7.1% sits in the top ten. Sequencing input: peripheral blood. The receptors here all came from a woman aged 55-69 years with COVID-19, enrolled during active disease.

J is TRBJ1-1 and V is TRBV4-1; D not certain. Trimming removed 3 bases from V and 3 bases from J, with 11 bases in between. Per the germline V gene, CDR1 is MGHRA and CDR2 is YSYEKL. CDR3 length equals 14 residues. In DNA, the CDR3 is TGCGCCAGCAGCCAGCGATCTCTGGACACTGAAGCTTTCTTT. It translates to CASSQRSLDTEAFF.

The V call is TRBV4-1, the J call TRBJ1-6; TRBD1 agrees at 7 bases. The CDR3 contains 17 residues. With V trimmed by 4 bases and J by 4 bases, 10 bases remained unmatched. Germline V lookup: CDR1 MGHRA, CDR2 YSYEKL. The CDR3 DNA follows: TGCGCCAGCAGCCGTAGGGACAGCCAGGCGTATAATTCACCCCTCCACTTT. Its translation is CASSRRDSQAYNSPLHF.

This clone occurred once. Germline is not matched at one junction end, which may reflect a read error. The chain joins TRBV7-2 to TRBJ1-2; no firm D call. Per the germline V gene, CDR1 is SGHTA and CDR2 is FQGNSA. The CDR3 loop spans 13 amino acids. The CDR3 DNA sequence: TGTGCCAGCAGCTTATACGGAAACTATGGCTACTCCTTC. Translated, it gives CASSLYGNYGYSF.

The genes are TRBV5-5 and TRBJ2-7; no firm D call. The CDR3 length is 13 residues. Looked up from germline, CDR1 is SGHKS and CDR2 is YYEKEE (reference sequence). V lost 2 bases and J lost 5, with 11 bases in between. The CDR3 is CASSFQMFDEQYF. In DNA, the CDR3 is TGTGCCAGCAGCTTCCAGATGTTCGACGAGCAGTACTTC.

V and J are TRBV19 and TRBJ1-1; possibly TRBD1 for D (6 bases). Trimming shortened V by 8 bases and J by 3 bases, and 22 bases separated the two germline ends. The CDR3 has 16 residues. The germline V gene encodes CDR1 LNHDA and CDR2 SQIVND (reference sequence). The CDR3 loop is CASYSGGQGRDTEAFF. CDR3 sequence (DNA): TGTGCCAGTTACTCCGGCGGCCAGGGGAGGGACACTGAAGCTTTCTTT.

The chain employs TRBV10-3 and TRBJ2-1; tentatively, D is TRBD1 (5 bases). The CDR3 contains 13 residues. V was cut by 6 bases and J by 8 bases, with 14 bases left in between. The germline CDR1 and CDR2 sequences are ENHRY and SYGVKD. The CDR3 nucleotides are TGTGCCATCAGGGGATCCCAGGGCGATGAGCAGTTCTTC. Translating gives CAIRGSQGDEQFF.

CDR3 amino acids: CASSPADMETQYF. The CDR3 DNA reads TGTGCCAGCAGCCCGGCGGATATGGAGACCCAGTACTTC. The rearrangement joins TRBV3-1 (or the pseudogene TRBV3-2) to TRBJ2-5, with unresolved D. This CDR3 spans 13 amino acids. Germline V CDR1 and CDR2: LGHDT, YNNKEL (reference sequence). V was trimmed by 4 bases and J by 5 bases, leaving 11 bases between them.

The chain has TRBV27 and TRBJ2-1; D uncertain. V lost 2 bases to trimming and J lost 3 bases, with 5 bases between them. The germline gives CDR1 MNHEY, CDR2 SMNVEV (reference sequence). CDR3 size: 13 residues. The CDR3, as DNA: TGTGCCAGCAGTTTAACAGACTACAATGAGCAGTTCTTC. It specifies CASSLTDYNEQFF.

The chain couples TRBV7-9 to TRBJ1-2; 12 bases agree with TRBD1. Trimming at V came to 5 bases and at J to 5 bases, leaving 9 bases not matched to a gene. Looked up from germline, CDR1 is SEHNR and CDR2 is FQNEAQ (reference sequence). The length of the CDR3 is 16 residues. The CDR3 protein is CASSHGTGGPLYGYTF. Here the CDR3 DNA reads TGTGCCAGCAGCCACGGGACAGGGGGCCCGCTATATGGCTACACCTTC.

J is TRBJ2-5 and V is TRBV7-9; 8 nucleotides align to TRBD2. The CDR3 length is 19 residues. Germline assignment: CDR1 SEHNR and CDR2 FQNEAQ (reference sequence). Trimming took 0 bases from V and 1 from J; bases not matched to a gene: 13. As DNA, the CDR3 is TGTGCCAGCAGCTTAGCTGGGGTGGGGAGCGGGGGACCCCAAGAGACCCAGTACTTC. Translated, it gives CASSLAGVGSGGPQETQYF.

This sequence joins TRBV7-9 and TRBJ1-4, with D tentatively TRBD1 (5 bases). Trimming took off 4 bases at V and 3 bases at J, with 15 bases between the two ends. This CDR3 spans 16 amino acids. Germline V gene data show CDR1 as SEHNR and CDR2 as FQNEAQ (reference sequence). The CDR3 region is CASSWGDGSANEKLFF. The DNA for the CDR3 is TGTGCCAGCAGCTGGGGGGATGGGAGCGCTAATGAAAAACTGTTTTTT.

The table lists this clone with a count of one. This chain connects TRBV13 to TRBJ1-2, with D perhaps TRBD1 (6 bases). Germline CDR1 is PRHDT and CDR2 is FYEKMQ (reference sequence). V lost 10 bases to trimming and J lost 2 bases, with 20 bases between them. The CDR3 contains 15 residues. The CDR3 loop reads CATLKAGQPNYGYTF. CDR3 nucleotides: TGTGCCACCCTAAAGGCAGGACAGCCAAACTATGGCTACACCTTC.

J is TRBJ1-6 and V is TRBV7-8; D is possibly TRBD1 (5 bases). CDR1 and CDR2 (germline): SGHVS, FQNEAQ. CDR3 length: 14 residues. With 2 bases removed from V and 7 bases from J, the gap between germline ends came to 9 bases. The CDR3 nucleotides read TGTGCCAGCAGCTTACTCAGGGTCAATTCACCCCTCCACTTT. Its translation: CASSLLRVNSPLHF.

The gene calls are TRBV28 and TRBJ1-2, with D unclear. The germline V gene encodes CDR1 MDHEN and CDR2 SYDVKM. The CDR3 length is 11 residues. V lost 8 bases, J lost 7 bases, and 11 bases lay in between. The chain's CDR3 is CASFSQVGYTF. For the CDR3, the DNA is TGTGCCAGCTTTTCCCAGGTTGGCTACACCTTC.

This chain uses TRBV7-9 with TRBJ2-2, with TRBD2 identical over 8 bases. Germline values: CDR1 SEHNR, CDR2 FQNEAQ (reference sequence). V lost 6 bases to trimming and J lost 7 bases; unmatched junction nucleotides: 10. This CDR3 is 15 amino acids long. CDR3 protein: CASSQPTGGRGELFF. The CDR3 DNA is TGTGCCAGCAGTCAACCCACGGGGGGGCGCGGGGAGCTGTTTTTT.

The J gene is TRBJ2-3, the V gene TRBV5-6, with D perhaps TRBD1 (6 bases). Trimming cost V 4 bases and J 0 bases, with 12 bases left between them. Germline CDR1 reads SGHDT; CDR2 reads YYEEEE. CDR3 size: 15 residues. The DNA of the CDR3 is TGTGCCAGCAGCGCAGGGGTCTCTAGCACAGATACGCAGTATTTT. It translates to CASSAGVSSTDTQYF.

This chain links TRBV13 with TRBJ1-2; D possibly corresponds to TRBD1 (5 bases). The length of the CDR3 is 14 residues. V dropped 5 bases and J dropped 4 bases, with 14 bases sitting between them. Germline lookup yields CDR1 PRHDT and CDR2 FYEKMQ (reference sequence). The CDR3 nucleotides read TGTGCCAGCAGCGCGGGACGGGCCTTCTATGGCTACACCTTC. Amino acid sequence: CASSAGRAFYGYTF.

In this sample, this clone turned up a few times. The chain combines TRBV9 with TRBJ2-5, with 7 bases that match TRBD2. In germline, CDR1 is SGDLS, CDR2 YYNGEE. V was clipped by 4 bases and J by 3 bases; unmatched bases: 9. This CDR3 has 15 residues. The CDR3 region has the DNA TGTGCCAGCAGCCCGAGCGGGGCCCCCAAAGAGACCCAGTACTTC. It codes for CASSPSGAPKETQYF. Variable domain in full (rest from reference TRBV9 and TRBJ2-5): DSGVTQTPKHLITATGQRVTLRCSPRSGDLSVYWYQQSLDQGLQFLIQYYNGEERAKGNILERFSAQQFPDLHSELNLSSLELGDSALYFCASSPSGAPKETQYFGPGTRLLVL.

This clone showed up just a few times. This chain uses TRBV6-6 with TRBJ1-2, with D tentatively TRBD1 (6 bases). V lost 0 bases and J lost 8, with 19 bases in between. Germline V gene lookup returns CDR1 MNHNY and CDR2 SVGAGI (reference sequence). The CDR3 runs to 16 residues. The CDR3 coding sequence is TGTGCCAGCAGTTACTCGACAGGTAGTAAACTAGGAGGCTACACCTTC. Encoded protein: CASSYSTGSKLGGYTF.

This clone has just a few counts. The chain combines TRBV9 with TRBJ1-2; D gene unclear. The V gene's germline CDR1 is SGDLS and CDR2 YYNGEE. Trimming shortened V by 0 bases and J by 3 bases, and 3 bases separated the two germline ends. The CDR3 has 12 amino acids. CDR3 sequence reads: CASSVDYYGYTF. The CDR3 region has the DNA TGTGCCAGCAGCGTAGACTACTATGGCTACACCTTC. Full variable domain (remainder filled in from reference TRBV9 and TRBJ1-2): DSGVTQTPKHLITATGQRVTLRCSPRSGDLSVYWYQQSLDQGLQFLIQYYNGEERAKGNILERFSAQQFPDLHSELNLSSLELGDSALYFCASSVDYYGYTFGSGTRLTVV.

About this clone: Other DNA variants within this sample encode the same CDR3. V usage is TRBV5-4 and J usage is TRBJ1-3; no reliable D call. CDR1 is SGHNT and CDR2 is YYREEE in the germline V gene (reference sequence). The CDR3 covers 15 residues. The ends were cut back, 0 bases at V and 1 base at J, with 8 bases in the middle. The CDR3 loop reads CASSLGAGSGNTIYF. CDR3 DNA: TGTGCCAGCAGCTTGGGGGCGGGTTCTGGAAACACCATATATTTT. Full variable domain (outside the CDR3, taken from reference TRBV5-4 and TRBJ1-3): ETGVTQSPTHLIKTRGQQVTLRCSSQSGHNTVSWYQQALGQGPQFIFQYYREEENGRGNFPPRFSGLQFPNYSSELNVNALELDDSALYLCASSLGAGSGNTIYFGEGSWLTVV.

The rearrangement uses TRBV7-8 and TRBJ2-7; TRBD1 might be the D (6 bases). V gave up 5 bases and J gave up 7 bases, with 18 bases separating them. The CDR3 contains 14 residues. The germline gives CDR1 SGHVS, CDR2 FQNEAQ. DNA for the CDR3: TGTGCCAGCAGCCTAGTGGGGACAAACTTGGAGCAGTACTTC. It yields the protein CASSLVGTNLEQYF.

The chain links TRBV7-8 to TRBJ1-5; TRBD1 aligns across 9 bases. Germline loops: CDR1 SGHVS, CDR2 FQNEAQ. V lost 3 bases to trimming and J lost 7 bases; unmatched junction nucleotides: 4. The CDR3 covers 14 residues. The chain's CDR3 is CASSFTGGGQPQHF. CDR3 sequence (DNA): TGTGCCAGCAGCTTTACAGGGGGCGGACAGCCCCAGCATTTT.

This rearrangement joins TRBV6-5 to TRBJ2-5, with D possibly TRBD1 on 6 matching bases. The CDR3 is 14 amino acids. CDR1 is MNHEY and CDR2 is SVGAGI in the germline V gene. Between the trimmed V and J ends, which lost 6 bases and 5 bases, there was a span of 16 bases. CDR3 sequence (DNA): TGTGCCAGCAGCCATCGACAGGACTCGGAGACCCAGTACTTC. It is translated as CASSHRQDSETQYF.